This T cell receptor beta chain was sequenced during a study of blood T cell repertoires in COVID-19. About the study: COVID-19 samples from acute and convalescent phases originated in the United States, Italy and Spain. PBMCs, B-cell-depleted T cells, or T cells were the source of the cDNA or gDNA that made up the material.

Trimming at V came to 6 bases and at J to 2 bases, leaving 8 bases not matched to a gene. Germline CDR1 is MNHNY and CDR2 is SVGAGI (reference sequence). This CDR3 is built from 15 residues. Original data processing: Nucleated cell counts were estimated from reference gene primer amplification. TCRdb's copy holds only in-frame clones and misses some; the assay was immunoSEQ multiplex PCR. The DNA gave D and trimming, while V, J and clone size come from that table. The repertoire includes about 94,000 clones, roughly 80% of them detected once, and under 20% sits in the top ten. V and J are TRBV6-6 and TRBJ2-7; 9 positions match TRBD1. Sequences were obtained from peripheral blood. The receptor was derived from a human donor in a cohort sampled during active COVID-19. Written as DNA, the CDR3 is TGTGCCAGCAGGGCCAGACAGGGGGAGGCCTACGAGCAGTACTTC. Amino acid sequence: CASRARQGEAYEQYF.